This T cell receptor (beta chain) is drawn from a study of blood T cell repertoires in COVID-19. Whole-study context: Samples representing acute and convalescent COVID-19 were sourced from the United States, Italy and Spain.

Authors' analysis steps: It was from reference gene primer amplification that nucleated cell counts were estimated. Using immunoSEQ multiplex PCR, the repertoire was profiled, and TCRdb retains in-frame clones only, with some absent. V, J and clone size are taken as reported in that table, and D and trimming were inferred from the DNA itself. The sample contains over 85,000 clones, about 85% of which appear only once. V gave up 6 bases and J gave up 4 bases, with 9 bases separating them. The CDR3 runs 12 residues. Germline CDR1 and CDR2: MNHEY and SVGAGI. The sample consisted of peripheral blood. This sequence originates from an elderly woman with COVID-19, enrolled during active disease. The chain combines TRBV6-5 with TRBJ1-2, with unresolved D. Written as DNA, the CDR3 is TGTGCCAGCAGGGATGGACTCTATGGCTACACCTTC. It codes for CASRDGLYGYTF.